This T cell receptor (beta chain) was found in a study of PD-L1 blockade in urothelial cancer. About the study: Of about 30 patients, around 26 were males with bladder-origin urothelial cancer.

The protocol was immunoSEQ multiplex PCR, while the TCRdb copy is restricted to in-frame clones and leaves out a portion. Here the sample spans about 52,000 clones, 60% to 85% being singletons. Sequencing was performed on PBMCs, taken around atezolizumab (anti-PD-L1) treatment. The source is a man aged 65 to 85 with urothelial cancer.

The CDR3 DNA follows: TGTGCCAGCAGTTTAGGGGGGGTACTGTACGGCTACACCTTC. Protein product: CASSLGGVLYGYTF. J is TRBJ1-2 and V is TRBV27, with a tentative D call TRBD1 (5 bases). Trimming removed 2 bases from V and 8 bases from J, with 15 bases in between. There are 14 residues in the CDR3. Germline V gene data show CDR1 as MNHEY and CDR2 as SMNVEV (reference sequence).